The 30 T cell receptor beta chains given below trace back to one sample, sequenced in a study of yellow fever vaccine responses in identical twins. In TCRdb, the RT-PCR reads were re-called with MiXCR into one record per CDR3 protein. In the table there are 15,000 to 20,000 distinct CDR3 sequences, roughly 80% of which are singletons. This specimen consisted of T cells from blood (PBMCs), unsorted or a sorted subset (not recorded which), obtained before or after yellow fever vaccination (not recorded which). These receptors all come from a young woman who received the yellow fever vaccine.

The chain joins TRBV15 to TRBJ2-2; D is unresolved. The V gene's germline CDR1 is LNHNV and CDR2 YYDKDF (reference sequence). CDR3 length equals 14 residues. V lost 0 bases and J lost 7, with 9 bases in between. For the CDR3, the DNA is TGTGCCACCAGCAGAGATCTGACAATCGGGGAGCTGTTTTTT. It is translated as CATSRDLTIGELFF.

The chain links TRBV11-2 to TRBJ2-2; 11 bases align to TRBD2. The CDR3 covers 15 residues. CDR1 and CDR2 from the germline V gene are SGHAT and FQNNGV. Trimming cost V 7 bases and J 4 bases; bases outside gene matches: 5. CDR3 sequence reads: CASMGTSGSTGELFF. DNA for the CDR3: TGTGCCAGCATGGGGACTAGCGGTAGCACCGGGGAGCTGTTTTTT.

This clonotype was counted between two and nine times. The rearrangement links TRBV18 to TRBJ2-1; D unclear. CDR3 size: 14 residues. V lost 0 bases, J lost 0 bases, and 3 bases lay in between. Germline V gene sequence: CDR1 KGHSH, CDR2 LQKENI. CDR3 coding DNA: TGTGCCAGCTCACCACCTAACTCCTACAATGAGCAGTTCTTC. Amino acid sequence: CASSPPNSYNEQFF.

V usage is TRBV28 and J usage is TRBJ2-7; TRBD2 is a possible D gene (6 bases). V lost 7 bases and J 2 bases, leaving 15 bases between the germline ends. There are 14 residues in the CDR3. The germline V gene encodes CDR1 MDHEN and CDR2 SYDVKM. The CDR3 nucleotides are TGTGCCAGCAATAAAGGCGGGGAAACCTACGAGCAGTACTTC. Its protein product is CASNKGGETYEQYF. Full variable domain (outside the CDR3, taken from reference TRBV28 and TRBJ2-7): DVKVTQSSRYLVKRTGEKVFLECVQDMDHENMFWYRQDPGLGLRLIYFSYDVKMKEKGDIPEGYSVSREKKERFSLILESASTNQTSMYLCASNKGGETYEQYFGPGTRLTVT.

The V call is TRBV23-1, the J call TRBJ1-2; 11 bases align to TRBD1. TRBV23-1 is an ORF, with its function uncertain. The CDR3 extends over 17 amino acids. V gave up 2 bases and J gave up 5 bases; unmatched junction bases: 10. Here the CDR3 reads CASSQGQGAADLYGYTF. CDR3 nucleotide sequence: TGCGCCAGCAGTCAAGGACAGGGGGCTGCGGATCTTTATGGCTACACCTTC.

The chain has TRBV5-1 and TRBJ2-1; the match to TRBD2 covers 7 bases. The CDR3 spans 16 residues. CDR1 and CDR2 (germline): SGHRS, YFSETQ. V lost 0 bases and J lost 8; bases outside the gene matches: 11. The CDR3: CASSLVPYGRVHEQFF. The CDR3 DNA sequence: TGCGCCAGCAGCTTGGTACCCTATGGGAGGGTGCATGAGCAGTTCTTC.

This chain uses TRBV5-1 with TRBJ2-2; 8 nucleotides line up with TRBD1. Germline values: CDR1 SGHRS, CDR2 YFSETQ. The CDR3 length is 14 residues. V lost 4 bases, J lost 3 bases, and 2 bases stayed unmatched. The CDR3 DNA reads TGCGCCAGCAGCGTGACAGGGGACACCGGGGAGCTGTTTTTT. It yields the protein CASSVTGDTGELFF.

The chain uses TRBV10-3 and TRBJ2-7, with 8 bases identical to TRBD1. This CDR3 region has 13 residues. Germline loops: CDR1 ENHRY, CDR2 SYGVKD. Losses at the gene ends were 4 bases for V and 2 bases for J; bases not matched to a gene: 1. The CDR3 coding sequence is TGTGCCATCAGTGGGACAGGGACCTACGAGCAGTACTTC. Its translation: CAISGTGTYEQYF.

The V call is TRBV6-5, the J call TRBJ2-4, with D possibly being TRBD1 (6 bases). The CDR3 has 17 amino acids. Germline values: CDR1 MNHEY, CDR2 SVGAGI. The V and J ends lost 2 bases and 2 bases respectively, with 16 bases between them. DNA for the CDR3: TGTGCCAGCAGTTACACCTTCCAGGGGTCGACCAAAAACATTCAGTACTTC. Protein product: CASSYTFQGSTKNIQYF.

The CDR3 protein is CASSLAGTGNQPQHF. CDR3 coding DNA: TGCGCCAGCAGCCTAGCCGGGACGGGCAATCAGCCCCAGCATTTT. V and J are TRBV5-1 and TRBJ1-5; weak D call: TRBD1 (5 bases). The CDR3 runs 15 residues. V was clipped by 4 bases and J by 2 bases, with 13 bases between them. Germline V gene sequence: CDR1 SGHRS, CDR2 YFSETQ. The entire variable domain, with the rest obtained from reference TRBV5-1 and TRBJ1-5, is as follows: KAGVTQTPRYLIKTRGQQVTLSCSPISGHRSVSWYQQTPGQGLQFLFEYFSETQRNKGNFPGRFSGRQFSNSRSEMNVSTLELGDSALYLCASSLAGTGNQPQHFGDGTRLSIL.

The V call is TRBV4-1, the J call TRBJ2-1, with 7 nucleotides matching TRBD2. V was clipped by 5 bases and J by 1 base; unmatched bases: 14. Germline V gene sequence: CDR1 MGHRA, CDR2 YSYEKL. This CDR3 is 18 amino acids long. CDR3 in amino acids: CASSSPRGEGPSYNEQFF. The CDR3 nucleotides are TGCGCCAGCAGCTCCCCACGGGGGGAGGGCCCATCCTACAATGAGCAGTTCTTC.

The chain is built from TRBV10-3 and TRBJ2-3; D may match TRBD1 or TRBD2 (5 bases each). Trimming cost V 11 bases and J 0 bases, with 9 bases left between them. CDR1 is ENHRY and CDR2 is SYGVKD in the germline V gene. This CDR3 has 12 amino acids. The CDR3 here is CAARDSTDTQYF. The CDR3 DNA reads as TGTGCCGCCAGGGACAGCACAGATACGCAGTATTTT.

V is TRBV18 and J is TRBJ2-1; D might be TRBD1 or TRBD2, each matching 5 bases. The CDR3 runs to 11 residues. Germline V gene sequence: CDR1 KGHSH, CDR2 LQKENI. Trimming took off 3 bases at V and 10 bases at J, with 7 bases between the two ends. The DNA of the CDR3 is TGTGCCAGCTCACCTGAGGGGGAGCAGTTCTTC. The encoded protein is CASSPEGEQFF.

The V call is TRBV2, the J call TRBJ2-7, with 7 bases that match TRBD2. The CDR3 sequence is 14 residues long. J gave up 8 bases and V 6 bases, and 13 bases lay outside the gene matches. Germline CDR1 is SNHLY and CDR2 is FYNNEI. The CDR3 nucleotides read TGTGCCAGCAGATTCCGGGGGGAACCGAACCAGCAGTACTTC. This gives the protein CASRFRGEPNQQYF.

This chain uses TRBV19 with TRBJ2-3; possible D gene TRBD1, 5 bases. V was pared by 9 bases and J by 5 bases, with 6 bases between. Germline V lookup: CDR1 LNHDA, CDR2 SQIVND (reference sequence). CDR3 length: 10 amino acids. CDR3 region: CASQGDTQYF. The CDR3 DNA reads TGTGCCAGCCAGGGAGATACGCAGTATTTT.

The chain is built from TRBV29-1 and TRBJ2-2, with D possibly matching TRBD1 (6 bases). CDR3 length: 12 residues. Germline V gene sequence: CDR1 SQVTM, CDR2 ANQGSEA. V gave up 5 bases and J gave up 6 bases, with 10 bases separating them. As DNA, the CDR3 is TGCAGCGTTACCGGACAGTCCGGGGAGCTGTTTTTT. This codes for CSVTGQSGELFF.

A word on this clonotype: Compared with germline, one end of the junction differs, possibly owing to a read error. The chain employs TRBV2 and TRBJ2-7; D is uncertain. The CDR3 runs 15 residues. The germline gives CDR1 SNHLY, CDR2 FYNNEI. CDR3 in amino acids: CARSEDALSFGEQYF. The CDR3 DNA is TGTGCCAGAAGTGAAGACGCCCTTTCGTTCGGCGAGCAGTACTTC.

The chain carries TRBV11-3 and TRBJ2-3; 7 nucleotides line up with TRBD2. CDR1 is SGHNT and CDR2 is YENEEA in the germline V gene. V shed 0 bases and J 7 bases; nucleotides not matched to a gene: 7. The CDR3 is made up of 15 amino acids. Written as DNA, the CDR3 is TGTGCCAGCAGCTTAGATCTGACTAGCTTGCATACGCAGTATTTT. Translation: CASSLDLTSLHTQYF.

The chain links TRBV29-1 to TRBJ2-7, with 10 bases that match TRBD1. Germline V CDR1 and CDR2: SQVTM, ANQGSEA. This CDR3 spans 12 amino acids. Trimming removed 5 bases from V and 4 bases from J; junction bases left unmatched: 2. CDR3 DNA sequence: TGCAGCGTTCGACAGGGGGCTTACGAGCAGTACTTC. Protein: CSVRQGAYEQYF.

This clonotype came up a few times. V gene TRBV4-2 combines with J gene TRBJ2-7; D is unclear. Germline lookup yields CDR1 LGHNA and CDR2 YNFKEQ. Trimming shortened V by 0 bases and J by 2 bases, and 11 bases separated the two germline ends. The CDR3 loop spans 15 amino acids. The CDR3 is CASSQEYRLAYEQYF. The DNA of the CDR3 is TGTGCCAGCAGCCAAGAGTACAGACTTGCCTACGAGCAGTACTTC.

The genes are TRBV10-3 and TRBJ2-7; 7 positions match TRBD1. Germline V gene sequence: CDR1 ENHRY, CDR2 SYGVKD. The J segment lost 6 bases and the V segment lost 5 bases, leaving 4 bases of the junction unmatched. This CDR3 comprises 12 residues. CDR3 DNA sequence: TGTGCCATCAGTACAGGGGTCGGCGAGCAGTACTTC. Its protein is CAISTGVGEQYF.

The CDR3 DNA sequence: TGTGCCAGCTCACCAACAGCGGGAGTAATCGAGCAGTACTTC. Its translation: CASSPTAGVIEQYF. The rearrangement uses TRBV18 and TRBJ2-7; 8 bases match TRBD2. Germline V gene data show CDR1 as KGHSH and CDR2 as LQKENI. This CDR3 contains 14 residues. Trimming removed 2 bases from V and 6 bases from J; junction bases left unmatched: 6.

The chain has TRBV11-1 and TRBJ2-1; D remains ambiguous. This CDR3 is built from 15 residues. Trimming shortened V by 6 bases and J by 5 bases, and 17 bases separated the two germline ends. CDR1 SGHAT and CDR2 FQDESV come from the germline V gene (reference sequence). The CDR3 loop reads CASRPPMWIDNEQFF. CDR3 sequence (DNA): TGTGCCAGCAGACCTCCGATGTGGATAGACAATGAGCAGTTCTTC.

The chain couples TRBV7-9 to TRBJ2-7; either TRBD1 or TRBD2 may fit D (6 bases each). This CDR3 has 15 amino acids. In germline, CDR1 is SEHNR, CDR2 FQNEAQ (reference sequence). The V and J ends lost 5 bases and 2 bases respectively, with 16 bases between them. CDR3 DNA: TGTGCCAGCAGCCCGCGGGACATATCTACCTACGAGCAGTACTTC. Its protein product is CASSPRDISTYEQYF.

The CDR3: CASSQSGTGATNEKLFF. The CDR3 region has the DNA TGCGCCAGCAGTCAATCCGGGACAGGAGCAACTAATGAAAAACTGTTTTTT. V gene TRBV23-1 combines with J gene TRBJ1-4; TRBD1 agrees at 8 bases. TRBV23-1 is classed as an ORF, of uncertain function. V trimming: 0 bases; J trimming: 0 bases; junction bases outside the gene matches: 3. CDR3 size: 17 residues.

The CDR3 nucleotides are TGTGCCACCAGTGATTCATCCCCTGACTCCTACAATGAGCAGTTCTTC. It is translated as CATSDSSPDSYNEQFF. The chain has TRBV24-1 and TRBJ2-1; the D is unclear. The CDR3 sequence is 16 residues long. Deletions cut 2 bases from V and 0 bases from J, with 10 bases between. In germline, CDR1 is KGHDR, CDR2 SFDVKD.

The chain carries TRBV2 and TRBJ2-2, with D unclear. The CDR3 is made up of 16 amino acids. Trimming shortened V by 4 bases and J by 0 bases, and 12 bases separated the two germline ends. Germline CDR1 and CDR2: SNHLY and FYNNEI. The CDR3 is CASSGGLEANTGELFF. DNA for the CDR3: TGTGCCAGCAGTGGAGGTCTTGAGGCGAACACCGGGGAGCTGTTTTTT.

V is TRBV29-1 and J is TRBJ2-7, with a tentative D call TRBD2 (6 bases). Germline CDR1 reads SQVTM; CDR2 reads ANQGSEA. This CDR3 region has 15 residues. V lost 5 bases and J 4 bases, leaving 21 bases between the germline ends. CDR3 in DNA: TGCAGCGTTCGGAGGGTCAATGGGGCCAGATACGAGCAGTACTTC. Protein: CSVRRVNGARYEQYF.

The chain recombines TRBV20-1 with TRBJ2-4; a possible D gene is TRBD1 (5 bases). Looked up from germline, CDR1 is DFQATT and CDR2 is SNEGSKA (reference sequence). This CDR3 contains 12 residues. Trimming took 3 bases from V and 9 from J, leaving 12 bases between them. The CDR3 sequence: CSASGQGGIQYF. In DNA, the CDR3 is TGCAGTGCTAGCGGGCAGGGTGGCATTCAGTACTTC.

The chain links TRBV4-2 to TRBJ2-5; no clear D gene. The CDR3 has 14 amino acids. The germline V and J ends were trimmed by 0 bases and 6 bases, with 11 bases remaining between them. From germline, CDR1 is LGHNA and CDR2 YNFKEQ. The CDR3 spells CASSQELGQQTQYF. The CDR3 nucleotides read TGTGCCAGCAGCCAAGAGCTGGGTCAACAGACCCAGTACTTC.